Below, 13 T cell receptor beta chains from the same sample are listed, as sequenced in a study of monozygotic twins with inflammatory bowel disease. TCRdb reprocessed the 5' RACE reads; each CDR3 protein has one entry and no DNA is given. The sample totals a few hundred thousand distinct CDR3 sequences. Source material: blood. The source is a human donor with ulcerative colitis or Crohn's disease, or a healthy co-twin of an affected twin (not recorded which).

The gene calls are TRBV5-1 and TRBJ1-2; lacking DNA, the TRBD1 call made by TCRdb goes unchecked. The CDR3 sequence is 12 residues long. Germline values: CDR1 SGHRS, CDR2 YFSETQ. This chain's CDR3 is CASSKDSYGYTF.

This sequence joins TRBV18 and TRBJ2-3. The CDR3 is 11 amino acids. Germline CDR1 reads KGHSH; CDR2 reads LQKENI. CDR3 sequence reads: CASSPDNTQYF.

The V gene is TRBV12-3 or TRBV12-4, the J gene TRBJ2-7; TCRdb's D call, TRBD2, is unchecked because there is no DNA. This CDR3 is 18 amino acids long. The CDR3 loop reads CASSLAAGLAGARPGQYF.

The chain uses TRBV29-1 and TRBJ1-1; TCRdb outputs TRBD1, but without DNA this stays unchecked. The CDR3 has 15 amino acids. The germline V gene has CDR1 SQVTM and CDR2 ANQGSEA. This CDR3 reads CSVGSGWGMSTEAFF.

The chain uses TRBV6-1 and TRBJ1-3; no DNA is available, so the TRBD1 call from TCRdb remains unchecked. Germline V gene sequence: CDR1 MNHNS, CDR2 SASEGT. The CDR3 consists of 15 residues. CDR3 sequence reads: CASSPDGGTGNTIYF.

V gene TRBV7-9 combines with J gene TRBJ1-2; TCRdb's D call of TRBD1 is untestable without DNA. CDR3 size: 15 residues. CDR1 and CDR2 (germline): SEHNR, FQNEAQ (reference sequence). CDR3 region: CASSLATGEGNGYTF.

The chain carries TRBV3-1 and TRBJ1-1; the D call from TCRdb, TRBD1, cannot be confirmed without DNA. This CDR3 is built from 15 residues. Germline V CDR1 and CDR2: LGHDT, YNNKEL (reference sequence). CDR3 amino acids: CASSLEVGQNTEAFF.

The rearrangement links TRBV7-9 to TRBJ1-1; TCRdb's D gene call, TRBD1, goes unchecked for lack of DNA. This CDR3 is 15 amino acids long. Germline assignment: CDR1 SEHNR and CDR2 FQNEAQ (reference sequence). The chain's CDR3 is CASSLEGQGLTEAFF.

This rearrangement joins TRBV7-8 to TRBJ2-7; TCRdb designates TRBD1, a call that cannot be tested without DNA. CDR1 and CDR2 (germline): SGHVS, FQNEAQ. This CDR3 spans 13 amino acids. CDR3 loop: CASLGTGGLEQYF.

The rearrangement uses TRBV20-1 and TRBJ2-7; absent DNA, TCRdb's TRBD2 call cannot be checked. The CDR3 has 15 amino acids. The germline CDR1 and CDR2 sequences are DFQATT and SNEGSKA (reference sequence). CDR3 amino acids: CSATIGTSGFYEQYF.

The chain links TRBV28 to TRBJ2-7; TCRdb's D call of TRBD2 is untestable without DNA. Germline V CDR1 and CDR2: MDHEN, SYDVKM. The CDR3 has 14 amino acids. The CDR3 is CASSPRTSSYEQYF.

This sequence joins TRBV6-2 or TRBV6-3 and TRBJ1-4; the TCRdb D gene call, TRBD1, has no DNA to confirm it. The CDR3 extends over 14 amino acids. Germline V gene sequence: CDR1 MNHEY, CDR2 SVGEGT. This CDR3 is CASTNQGFGEKLFF.

The chain employs TRBV19 and TRBJ2-1; the TRBD1 assignment by TCRdb is unverifiable without DNA. The CDR3 contains 15 residues. Per germline, CDR1 LNHDA and CDR2 SQIVND (reference sequence). CDR3 loop: CASSIIGGGLNEQFF.